This T cell receptor (beta chain) was documented in a study of T cells expressing NK-cell markers. Germline assignment: CDR1 SGHDT and CDR2 YYEEEE. This CDR3 spans 13 amino acids. From the 5' RACE reads, TCRdb lists one entry per CDR3 protein and no DNA. Recorded for this sample: hundreds of thousands of distinct CDR3 sequences. Material: blood T cells: a sorted CD56 or NKG2C T cell subset, CD4+ or CD8+ T cells, or bulk PBMC T cells (not recorded which). The clonotype originates from a man in his late teens or twenties in good health. This chain links TRBV5-6 with TRBJ2-1. The CDR3 is CASSPDNNNEQFF.